What follows is one TCR beta chain and its context. Its antigen is not known. Time point here: baseline pretreatment blood. As to treatment: 15 Gy SBRT to primary tumor, nephrectomy 4 weeks later. This renal cell carcinoma was of the clear cell type. This sample stems from a study of radiation and T cells in renal cell carcinoma. Study-level points and caveats: Without pretreatment biopsies, baseline tumor clonotype presence was undetermined.

Produced via immunoSEQ multiplex PCR; TCRdb's table is partial and in-frame only. This sample has about 140,000 clones; approximately 82% occur once, and the top ten carry around 21%. With V trimmed by 5 bases and J by 5 bases, 7 bases remained unmatched. CDR1 and CDR2 (germline): MNHNY, SVGAGI (reference sequence). The CDR3 runs to 15 residues. The origin of this receptor is a woman aged 45-59 years with renal cell carcinoma. The specimen comprised blood, sampled from a patient whose treatment included radiotherapy and nephrectomy. V is TRBV6-6 and J is TRBJ1-4, with TRBD1 matching over 8 bases. CDR3 region: CASSPQTGENEKLFF. The CDR3 DNA follows: TGTGCCAGCAGTCCACAGACAGGGGAGAATGAAAAACTGTTTTTT.